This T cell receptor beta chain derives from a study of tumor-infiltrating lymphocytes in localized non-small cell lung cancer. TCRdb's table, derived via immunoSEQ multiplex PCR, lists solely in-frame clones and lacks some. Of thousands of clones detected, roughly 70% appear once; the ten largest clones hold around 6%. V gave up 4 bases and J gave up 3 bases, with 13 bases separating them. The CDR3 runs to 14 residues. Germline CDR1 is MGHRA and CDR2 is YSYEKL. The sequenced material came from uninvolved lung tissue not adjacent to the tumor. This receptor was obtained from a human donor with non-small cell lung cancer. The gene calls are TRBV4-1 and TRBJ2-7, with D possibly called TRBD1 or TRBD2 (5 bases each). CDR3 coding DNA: TGCGCCAGCAGCCCCCGGGACGGCAACTACGAGCAGTACTTC. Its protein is CASSPRDGNYEQYF.